The present TCR beta chain was sequenced within a study of CD8 T cells in ankylosing spondylitis. CDR1 and CDR2 from the germline V gene are LGHDT and YNNKEL (reference sequence). This CDR3 spans 16 amino acids. V was clipped by 6 bases and J by 7 bases; unmatched bases: 9. About this clonotype: Its target is not known.

Whole-study findings and limits: Roughly eight highly homologous variants made up a TCR beta motif that seemed to typify ankylosing spondylitis blood. Earlier work had already found some motif variants in reactive arthritis synovial fluid and blood. Disease-linked clones bore a CD8+ phenotype, appearing relatively rarely in peripheral blood.

Quantitative molecular-barcoded 5'-RACE generated the TCR beta libraries. TCRdb analysed the 5' RACE reads with MiXCR anew, one entry per CDR3 protein. The table records roughly 470,000 distinct CDR3 sequences, roughly 26% of them present only once. The sequence was collected from a male donor with ankylosing spondylitis. The chain carries TRBV3-1 and TRBJ1-6; 10 nucleotides line up with TRBD1. Sequenced input: blood, either unsorted or a sorted T cell fraction (not recorded which). Here the CDR3 reads CASRGGTGAKNSPLHF. The CDR3 DNA sequence: TGTGCCAGCAGGGGGGGGACAGGGGCGAAGAATTCACCCCTCCACTTT.